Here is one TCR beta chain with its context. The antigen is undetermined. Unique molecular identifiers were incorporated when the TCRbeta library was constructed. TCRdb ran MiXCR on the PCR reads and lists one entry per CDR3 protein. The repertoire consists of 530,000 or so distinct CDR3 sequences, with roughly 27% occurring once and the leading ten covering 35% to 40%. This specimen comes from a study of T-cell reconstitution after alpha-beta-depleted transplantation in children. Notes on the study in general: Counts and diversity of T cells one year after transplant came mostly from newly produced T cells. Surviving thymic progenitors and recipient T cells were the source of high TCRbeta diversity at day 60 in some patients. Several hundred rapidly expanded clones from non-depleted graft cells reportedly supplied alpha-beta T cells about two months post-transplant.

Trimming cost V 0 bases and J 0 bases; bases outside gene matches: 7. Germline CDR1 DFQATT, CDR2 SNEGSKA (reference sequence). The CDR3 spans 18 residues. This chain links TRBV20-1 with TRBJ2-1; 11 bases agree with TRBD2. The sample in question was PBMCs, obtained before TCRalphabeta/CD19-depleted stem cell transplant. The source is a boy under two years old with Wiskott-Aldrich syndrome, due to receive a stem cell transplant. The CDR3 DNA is TGCAGTGCTAGAGAGGCTAGCGGGAGGCTCAGCTCCTACAATGAGCAGTTCTTC. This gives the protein CSAREASGRLSSYNEQFF.